This is a list of T cell receptor beta chains from one sample in a study of a mutant IDH1 vaccine in newly diagnosed glioma. Repertoires were generated with immunoSEQ multiplex PCR, while TCRdb's copy carries only in-frame clones and drops some. The table shows about 59,000 clones, with approximately 91% occurring only once. Sequencing was performed on PBMCs, taken from a glioma patient treated with radiotherapy, temozolomide or both. The receptors were sampled from a man in his fifties with glioma. CDR3s include the opening cysteine and the closing phenylalanine or tryptophan. D genes are given only for firm matches. A row's size may be missing; if present it is once, few, many or a size class.

v_call,j_call,d_call,clone_size,cdr3_aa,cdr3_nt
TRBV6-5,TRBJ1-1,NA,NA,CASSYSGVTEAFF,TGTGCCAGCAGTTACTCAGGGGTCACTGAAGCTTTCTTT
TRBV27,TRBJ1-6,NA,NA,CASSLWQVVGSPLHF,TGTGCCAGCAGTTTATGGCAGGTCGTTGGTTCACCCCTCCACTTT
TRBV5-1,TRBJ2-2,NA,NA,CASSLARTGELFF,TGCGCCAGCAGCTTGGCCCGAACCGGGGAGCTGTTTTTT
TRBV15,TRBJ1-5,TRBD1,NA,CATSRRQGADQPQHF,TGTGCCACCAGCAGACGACAGGGGGCGGATCAGCCCCAGCATTTT
TRBV6-6,TRBJ2-5,NA,NA,CASSYDRARETQYF,TGTGCCAGCAGTTACGATAGGGCCCGGGAGACCCAGTACTTC
TRBV27,TRBJ2-7,TRBD2,NA,CASSLSTSREQYF,TGTGCCAGCAGTTTATCGACTAGCCGCGAGCAGTACTTC
TRBV6-6,TRBJ2-1,TRBD1,NA,CASSEPRGQGNNEQFF,TGTGCCAGCAGCGAACCGAGGGGACAGGGGAACAATGAGCAGTTCTTC
TRBV11-1,TRBJ2-3,NA,NA,CASTRRVRGAATDTQYF,TGTGCCAGCACCCGTAGGGTCCGGGGGGCTGCCACAGATACGCAGTATTTT
TRBV30,TRBJ2-7,NA,NA,CAWKVTPAGEQYF,TGTGCCTGGAAAGTGACGCCCGCGGGGGAGCAGTACTTC
TRBV5-4,TRBJ2-5,NA,NA,CASSLPRDETQYF,TGTGCCAGCAGCTTGCCCCGGGATGAGACCCAGTACTTC
TRBV5-1,TRBJ2-2,NA,NA,CASSPRPGVYTGELFF,TGCGCCAGCAGCCCTCGACCAGGGGTCTATACCGGGGAGCTGTTTTTT
TRBV5-1,TRBJ1-2,NA,NA,CASSPSGERITNYGYTF,TGCGCCAGCAGCCCCAGTGGGGAGAGGATTACTAACTATGGCTACACCTTC
TRBV28,TRBJ1-1,TRBD1,once,CASSFGRGVTEAFF,TGTGCCAGCAGTTTTGGCAGGGGGGTCACTGAAGCTTTCTTT
TRBV18,TRBJ2-7,NA,NA,CASSPETGIAYEQYF,TGTGCCAGCTCACCAGAAACAGGGATTGCCTACGAGCAGTACTTC
TRBV7-9,TRBJ1-5,NA,few,CASRYGDQPQHF,TGTGCCAGCAGATATGGGGACCAGCCCCAGCATTTT
TRBV7-2,TRBJ2-7,NA,NA,CASSLKPYEQYF,TGTGCCAGCAGCCTCAAACCCTACGAGCAGTACTTC
TRBV7-8,TRBJ2-2,NA,NA,CASSKSSGMNTGELFF,TGTGCCAGCAGCAAATCATCCGGGATGAACACCGGGGAGCTGTTTTTT
TRBV18,TRBJ1-2,NA,NA,CASSAGTPANYGYTF,TGTGCCAGCTCTGCCGGGACACCCGCTAACTATGGCTACACCTTC